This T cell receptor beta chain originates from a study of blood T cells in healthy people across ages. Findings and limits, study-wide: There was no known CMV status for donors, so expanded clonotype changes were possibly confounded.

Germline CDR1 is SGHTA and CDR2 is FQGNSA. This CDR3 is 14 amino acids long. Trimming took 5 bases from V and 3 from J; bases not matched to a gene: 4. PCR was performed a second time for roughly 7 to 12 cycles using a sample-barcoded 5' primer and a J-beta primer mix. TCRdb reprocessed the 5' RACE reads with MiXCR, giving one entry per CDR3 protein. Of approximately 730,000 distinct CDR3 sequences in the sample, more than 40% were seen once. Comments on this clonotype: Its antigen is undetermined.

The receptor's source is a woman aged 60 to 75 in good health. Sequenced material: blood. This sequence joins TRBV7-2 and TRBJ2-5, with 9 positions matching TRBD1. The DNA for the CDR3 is TGTGCCAGCAGCCCCCGGACAGGGGAAGAGACCCAGTACTTC. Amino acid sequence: CASSPRTGEETQYF.